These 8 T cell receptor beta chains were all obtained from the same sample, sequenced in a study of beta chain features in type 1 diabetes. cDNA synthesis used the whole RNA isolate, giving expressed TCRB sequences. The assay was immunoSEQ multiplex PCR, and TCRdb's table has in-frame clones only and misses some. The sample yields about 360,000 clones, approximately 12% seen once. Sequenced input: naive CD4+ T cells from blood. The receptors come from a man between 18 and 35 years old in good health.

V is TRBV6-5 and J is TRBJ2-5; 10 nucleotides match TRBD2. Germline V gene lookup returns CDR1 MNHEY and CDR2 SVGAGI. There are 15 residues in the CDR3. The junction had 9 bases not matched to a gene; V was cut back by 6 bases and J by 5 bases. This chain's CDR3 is CASRDSGRSGETQYF. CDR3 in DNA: TGTGCCAGCAGGGATAGCGGGAGGAGCGGCGAGACCCAGTACTTC.

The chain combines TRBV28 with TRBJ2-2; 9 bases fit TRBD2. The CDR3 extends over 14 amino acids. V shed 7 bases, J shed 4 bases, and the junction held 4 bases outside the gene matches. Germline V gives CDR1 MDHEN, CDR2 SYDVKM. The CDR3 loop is CASILSGGTGELFF. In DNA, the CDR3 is TGTGCCAGCATCCTTAGCGGGGGCACCGGGGAGCTGTTTTTT.

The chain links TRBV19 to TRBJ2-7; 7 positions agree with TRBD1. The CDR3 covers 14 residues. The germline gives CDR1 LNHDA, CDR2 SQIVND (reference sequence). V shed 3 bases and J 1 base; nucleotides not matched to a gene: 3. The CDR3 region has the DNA TGTGCCAGTAGTATGGGACAGCCATCCTACGAGCAGTACTTC. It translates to CASSMGQPSYEQYF.

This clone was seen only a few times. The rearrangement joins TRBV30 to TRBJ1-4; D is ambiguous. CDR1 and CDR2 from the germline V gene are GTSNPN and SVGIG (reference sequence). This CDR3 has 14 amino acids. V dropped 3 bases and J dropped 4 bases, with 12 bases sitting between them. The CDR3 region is CAWRAAGDNEKLFF. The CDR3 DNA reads TGTGCCTGGAGAGCTGCGGGCGATAATGAAAAACTGTTTTTT.

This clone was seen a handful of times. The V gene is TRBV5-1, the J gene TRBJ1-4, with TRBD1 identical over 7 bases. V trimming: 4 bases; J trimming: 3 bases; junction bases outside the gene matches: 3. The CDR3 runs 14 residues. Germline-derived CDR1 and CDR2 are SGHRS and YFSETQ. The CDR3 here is CASSQQGPNEKLFF. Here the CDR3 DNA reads TGCGCCAGCAGCCAACAGGGGCCTAATGAAAAACTGTTTTTT. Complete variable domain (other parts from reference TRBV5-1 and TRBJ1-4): KAGVTQTPRYLIKTRGQQVTLSCSPISGHRSVSWYQQTPGQGLQFLFEYFSETQRNKGNFPGRFSGRQFSNSRSEMNVSTLELGDSALYLCASSQQGPNEKLFFGSGTQLSVL.

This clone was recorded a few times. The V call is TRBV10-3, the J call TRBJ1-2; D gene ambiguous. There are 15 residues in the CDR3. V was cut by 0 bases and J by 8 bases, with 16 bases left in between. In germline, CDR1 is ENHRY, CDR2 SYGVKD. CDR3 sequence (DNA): TGTGCCATCAGTGAGTCGTTCGGCCGGAAGGAGGGCTACACCTTC. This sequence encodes CAISESFGRKEGYTF.

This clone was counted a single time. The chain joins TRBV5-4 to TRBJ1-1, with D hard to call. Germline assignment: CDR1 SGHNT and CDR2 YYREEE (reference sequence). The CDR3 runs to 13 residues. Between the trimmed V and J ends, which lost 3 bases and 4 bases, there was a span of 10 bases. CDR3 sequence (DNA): TGTGCCAGCAGCTCTTCCCGGGGCACTGAAGCTTTCTTT. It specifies CASSSSRGTEAFF.

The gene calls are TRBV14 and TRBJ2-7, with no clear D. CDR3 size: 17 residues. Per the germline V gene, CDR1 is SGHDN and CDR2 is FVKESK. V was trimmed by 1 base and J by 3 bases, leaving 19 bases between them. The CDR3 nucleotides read TGTGCCAGCAGCCAAGGCGGCGCGGCGGCCGAATTCTACGAGCAGTACTTC. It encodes CASSQGGAAAEFYEQYF.